The 27 T cell receptor beta chains reported below all come from one sample, sequenced in a study of T cells in localized non-small cell lung cancer. The method was immunoSEQ multiplex PCR; TCRdb's version includes in-frame clones alone and lacks a portion of them. The data show some 25,000 clones, roughly 90% seen once. The sample here was peripheral blood, taken before any cancer treatment. The receptors originated from a female donor over 55 with stage II squamous cell lung carcinoma.

The chain couples TRBV11-2 to TRBJ1-1; TRBD1 aligns across 11 bases. The germline CDR1 and CDR2 sequences are SGHAT and FQNNGV. This CDR3 is built from 15 residues. The junction had 5 bases not matched to a gene; V was cut back by 4 bases and J by 4 bases. CDR3 in amino acids: CASSWTGTGGTEAFF. The CDR3 region has the DNA TGTGCCAGCAGCTGGACTGGGACAGGGGGCACTGAAGCTTTCTTT.

This clone was seen just once. The rearrangement uses TRBV5-8 and TRBJ2-2; no reliable D call. Germline V gives CDR1 SGHTS, CDR2 YDEGEE. V shed 4 bases and J shed 1 base, with 14 bases lying between them. This CDR3 is 16 amino acids long. DNA of the CDR3: TGTGCCAGCAGCCGTTTTGCAGGATGGAACACCGGGGAGCTGTTTTTT. As protein: CASSRFAGWNTGELFF.

The rearrangement joins TRBV18 to TRBJ1-2; the D gene is possibly TRBD1 (5 bases). The CDR3 has 15 amino acids. Germline V gene sequence: CDR1 KGHSH, CDR2 LQKENI. With 6 bases removed from V and 8 bases from J, the gap between germline ends came to 22 bases. Here the CDR3 DNA reads TGTGCCAGCTCCTCTCAGGGCGGAAGTATGAACGGCTACACCTTC. It yields the protein CASSSQGGSMNGYTF.

The V and J genes are TRBV7-9 and TRBJ1-1; D is uncertain. Germline lookup yields CDR1 SEHNR and CDR2 FQNEAQ (reference sequence). The CDR3 has 12 residues. Trimming left V 5 bases short and J 4 bases short, with 8 bases between. The CDR3 DNA sequence: TGTGCCAGCAGCCCAGAGACCACTGAAGCTTTCTTT. Encoded protein: CASSPETTEAFF. Based on the CDR3 plus reference TRBV7-9 and TRBJ1-1, the full variable domain is DTGVSQNPRHKITKRGQNVTFRCDPISEHNRLYWYRQTLGQGPEFLTYFQNEAQLEKSRLLSDRFSAERPKGSFSTLEIQRTEQGDSAMYLCASSPETTEAFFGQGTRLTVV.

The chain employs TRBV27 and TRBJ1-2, with a tentative D call TRBD1 (6 bases). CDR1 is MNHEY and CDR2 is SMNVEV in the germline V gene (reference sequence). The length of the CDR3 is 13 residues. Between the trimmed V and J ends, which lost 6 bases and 8 bases, there was a span of 16 bases. The CDR3 bases are TGTGCCAGCAGGTCGGCAAAGGGGGGCGGCTACACCTTC. It encodes CASRSAKGGGYTF.

This chain links TRBV7-9 with TRBJ1-2; D is perhaps TRBD1 (5 bases). Trimming cost V 0 bases and J 5 bases, with 10 bases left between them. Germline V gene lookup returns CDR1 SEHNR and CDR2 FQNEAQ (reference sequence). This CDR3 has 14 residues. Here the CDR3 reads CASSLASGVYGYTF. Here the CDR3 DNA reads TGTGCCAGCAGCTTAGCGTCGGGGGTATATGGCTACACCTTC. The variable domain in full, with the rest retrieved from reference TRBV7-9 and TRBJ1-2, is DTGVSQNPRHKITKRGQNVTFRCDPISEHNRLYWYRQTLGQGPEFLTYFQNEAQLEKSRLLSDRFSAERPKGSFSTLEIQRTEQGDSAMYLCASSLASGVYGYTFGSGTRLTVV.

The chain uses TRBV7-9 and TRBJ1-4; D gene unclear. Germline CDR1 and CDR2: SEHNR and FQNEAQ (reference sequence). Trimming cost V 5 bases and J 10 bases, with 14 bases left between them. This CDR3 is 13 amino acids long. This chain's CDR3 is CASSPVGVGKLFF. DNA for the CDR3: TGTGCCAGCAGCCCTGTGGGTGTTGGAAAACTGTTTTTT. The full variable domain, with the rest looked up from reference TRBV7-9 and TRBJ1-4, is DTGVSQNPRHKITKRGQNVTFRCDPISEHNRLYWYRQTLGQGPEFLTYFQNEAQLEKSRLLSDRFSAERPKGSFSTLEIQRTEQGDSAMYLCASSPVGVGKLFFGSGTQLSVL.

V and J are TRBV11-3 and TRBJ2-7; unclear D gene. V lost 7 bases, J lost 1 base, and 20 bases lay in between. Germline CDR1 and CDR2: SGHNT and YENEEA. There are 16 residues in the CDR3. CDR3 coding DNA: TGTGCCAGCACCACAAATAAGGGAAGCTGGTCCTACGAGCAGTACTTC. Encoded protein: CASTTNKGSWSYEQYF.

The chain employs TRBV28 and TRBJ2-7; 8 nucleotides align to TRBD2. Germline V gives CDR1 MDHEN, CDR2 SYDVKM. The ends lost 6 bases at V and 0 bases at J; junction bases unmatched: 10. The CDR3 covers 16 residues. The DNA for the CDR3 is TGTGCCAGCAGCCGCCCCGGGACTAGTGGCTCCTACGAGCAGTACTTC. Translating it yields CASSRPGTSGSYEQYF. The full variable domain, in which reference TRBV28 and TRBJ2-7 provide the parts outside the CDR3, is DVKVTQSSRYLVKRTGEKVFLECVQDMDHENMFWYRQDPGLGLRLIYFSYDVKMKEKGDIPEGYSVSREKKERFSLILESASTNQTSMYLCASSRPGTSGSYEQYFGPGTRLTVT.

This chain uses TRBV12-5 with TRBJ1-2, with D perhaps matching TRBD1 (5 bases). V lost 7 bases to trimming and J lost 2 bases, with 8 bases between them. The germline V gene encodes CDR1 LGHNT and CDR2 FRNRAP. The CDR3 has 12 amino acids. The CDR3 here is CASAGGNYGYTF. The CDR3, as DNA: TGTGCTAGTGCTGGGGGGAACTATGGCTACACCTTC.

J is TRBJ1-6 and V is TRBV6-5; a possible D gene is TRBD1 (5 bases). The CDR3 runs to 13 residues. Germline V gives CDR1 MNHEY, CDR2 SVGAGI. The V end lost 6 bases, the J end lost 5 bases, and 8 bases lay between the germline ends. CDR3 sequence (DNA): TGTGCCAGCAGCGGGACGAATAATTCACCCCTCCACTTT. Protein sequence: CASSGTNNSPLHF.

The V call is TRBV18, the J call TRBJ1-1, with TRBD1 matching over 9 bases. The CDR3 loop spans 16 amino acids. Germline V gene data show CDR1 as KGHSH and CDR2 as LQKENI. V lost 4 bases to trimming and J lost 3 bases; unmatched junction nucleotides: 9. The CDR3 spells CASSLGTGQGDTEAFF. CDR3 nucleotides: TGTGCCAGCTCACTCGGGACAGGGCAAGGGGACACTGAAGCTTTCTTT.

The chain joins TRBV11-2 to TRBJ1-1, with a weak D call TRBD1 (6 bases). The V gene lost 1 base and the J gene lost 5 bases, with 11 bases spanning the gap. Per the germline V gene, CDR1 is SGHAT and CDR2 is FQNNGV. The CDR3 contains 14 residues. This chain's CDR3 is CASSLVQGGTEAFF. Written as DNA, the CDR3 is TGTGCCAGCAGCTTAGTACAGGGAGGGACTGAAGCTTTCTTT.

A single count supports this clone. The rearrangement joins TRBV6-4 to TRBJ2-2; tentatively, D is TRBD2 (5 bases). CDR1 is MRHNA, CDR2 SNTAGT, per germline. V was clipped by 5 bases and J by 6 bases, with 10 bases between them. The CDR3 loop spans 13 amino acids. In DNA form, the CDR3 reads TGTGCCAGCAGTCTCACTAGACCCGGGGAGCTGTTTTTT. It specifies CASSLTRPGELFF.

The V and J genes are TRBV10-1 and TRBJ2-1; 13 bases match TRBD2. Per the germline V gene, CDR1 is WNHNN and CDR2 is SYGVQD (reference sequence). The CDR3 covers 18 residues. Trimming cost V 3 bases and J 6 bases; bases outside gene matches: 11. The CDR3, as DNA: TGCGCCAGCAGTGACCTCGCCGGACTAGCGGGAGCGGGCAATGAGCAGTTCTTC. Amino acids: CASSDLAGLAGAGNEQFF.

The chain combines TRBV4-1 with TRBJ2-7; TRBD1 matches 8 bases. The germline V gene encodes CDR1 MGHRA and CDR2 YSYEKL. The CDR3 length is 13 residues. J was trimmed by 1 base and V by 4 bases; bases with no gene match: 0. The CDR3 sequence is CASSRQGSYEQYF. The CDR3 coding sequence is TGCGCCAGCAGCCGACAGGGGTCCTACGAGCAGTACTTC.

This chain connects TRBV2 to TRBJ1-4; D is possibly TRBD1 (5 bases). Germline V gene data show CDR1 as SNHLY and CDR2 as FYNNEI. V lost 8 bases and J 8 bases, leaving 15 bases between the germline ends. The CDR3 is 13 residues long. Here the CDR3 reads CASSSGFGEKLFF. As DNA, the CDR3 is TGTGCCAGCTCCTCAGGGTTCGGGGAAAAACTGTTTTTT.

This clone occurred once. The chain couples TRBV2 to TRBJ2-5, with D perhaps given as TRBD1 or TRBD2 (5 bases each). CDR1 is SNHLY, CDR2 FYNNEI, per germline. The CDR3 is 12 residues long. V was clipped by 4 bases and J by 7 bases, with 10 bases between them. CDR3 DNA sequence: TGTGCCAGCAGTGTGGTGAGGGGGACCCAGTACTTC. Encoded protein: CASSVVRGTQYF.

This sequence joins TRBV7-3 and TRBJ2-7, with 7 positions matching TRBD1. Trimming at V came to 3 bases and at J to 2 bases, leaving 13 bases not matched to a gene. This CDR3 spans 17 amino acids. Germline loops: CDR1 SGHTA, CDR2 FQGTGA. The CDR3 coding sequence is TGTGCCAGCAGCTTGCAGGCCCAGGGGGACCCGCCCTACGAGCAGTACTTC. Amino acid sequence: CASSLQAQGDPPYEQYF.

The V gene is TRBV30, the J gene TRBJ1-3; D may be TRBD1 (5 bases). The germline V gene has CDR1 GTSNPN and CDR2 SVGIG (reference sequence). The CDR3 consists of 13 residues. CDR3 sequence reads: CGGAGRTGNTIYF. The CDR3 DNA is TGTGGTGGGGCAGGGAGAACCGGAAACACCATATATTTT.

The chain employs TRBV6-5 and TRBJ1-3; D unresolved. CDR3 length: 14 amino acids. The V gene's germline CDR1 is MNHEY and CDR2 SVGAGI. The V gene lost 0 bases and the J gene lost 2 bases, with 5 bases spanning the gap. The CDR3 loop is CASSYSQTGNTIYF. The CDR3, as DNA: TGTGCCAGCAGTTACTCGCAGACTGGAAACACCATATATTTT.

The count of this clone is one. CDR3 sequence (DNA): TGCAGTGCTGGTGTCTCTGAAGCTTTCTTT. It is translated as CSAGVSEAFF. This rearrangement joins TRBV20-1 to TRBJ1-1; no clear D. Germline values: CDR1 DFQATT, CDR2 SNEGSKA (reference sequence). The CDR3 consists of 10 residues. Trimming shortened V by 5 bases and J by 6 bases, and 7 bases separated the two germline ends.

The chain has TRBV30 and TRBJ2-4; possibly TRBD2 for D (6 bases). The germline V and J ends were trimmed by 3 bases and 4 bases, with 16 bases remaining between them. The CDR3 runs to 15 residues. From germline, CDR1 is GTSNPN and CDR2 SVGIG (reference sequence). CDR3 protein: CAWRGRDLGKNIQYF. CDR3 in DNA: TGTGCCTGGAGGGGGCGGGACTTGGGGAAAAACATTCAGTACTTC. Based on the CDR3 plus reference TRBV30 and TRBJ2-4, the full variable domain is SQTIHQWPATLVQPVGSPLSLECTVEGTSNPNLYWYRQAAGRGLQLLFYSVGIGQISSEVPQNLSASRPQDRQFILSSKKLLLSDSGFYLCAWRGRDLGKNIQYFGAGTRLSVL.

The chain carries TRBV10-3 and TRBJ1-4; D unclear. Germline values: CDR1 ENHRY, CDR2 SYGVKD. The germline V and J ends were trimmed by 5 bases and 7 bases, with 14 bases remaining between them. This CDR3 has 14 residues. The CDR3 DNA follows: TGTGCCATCAGTAGCCAAATCGGAAGTGAAAAACTGTTTTTT. Encoded protein: CAISSQIGSEKLFF.

This chain uses TRBV6-5 with TRBJ2-5, with 7 positions matching TRBD2. The CDR3 contains 16 residues. Trimming at V came to 0 bases and at J to 4 bases, leaving 8 bases not matched to a gene. Germline CDR1 reads MNHEY; CDR2 reads SVGAGI. CDR3 coding DNA: TGTGCCAGCAGTTACTCGAGAGGCGGCGGGAGAGAGACCCAGTACTTC. Its protein product is CASSYSRGGGRETQYF.

As concerns this clone: At the DNA level, this CDR3 is encoded by other sequences in the same sample as well. The CDR3 protein is CSVEVWDSSYNEQFF. In DNA, the CDR3 is TGCAGCGTTGAAGTATGGGACAGCTCCTACAATGAGCAGTTCTTC. V and J are TRBV29-1 and TRBJ2-1; 7 bases line up with TRBD1. Trimming removed 1 base from V and 0 bases from J; junction bases left unmatched: 3. This CDR3 contains 15 residues. Germline CDR1 and CDR2: SQVTM and ANQGSEA.

This clone was counted a single time. The rearrangement joins TRBV30 to TRBJ1-5, with a weak D call TRBD1 (5 bases). Trimming took off 5 bases at V and 2 bases at J, with 13 bases between the two ends. Germline loops: CDR1 GTSNPN, CDR2 SVGIG (reference sequence). The CDR3 totals 14 residues. Here the CDR3 reads CAWGAGSGNQPQHF. As DNA, the CDR3 is TGTGCCTGGGGGGCCGGATCAGGCAATCAGCCCCAGCATTTT.